The 22 T cell receptor beta chains below all came from one sample that was sequenced in a study of cytomegalovirus exposure and HLA in healthy donors (TCRdb year 2017). The library was produced with the immunoSEQ multiplex PCR assay. A mixture of 60 forward primers for TCR Vbeta segments and 13 reverse primers for TCR Jbeta segments was used in the multiplex PCR. In TCRdb, the immuneACCESS table is reduced to in-frame sequences with V and J assigned. These tables do not hold every clone; where another copy was compared, an unresolved V gene accounts for under half, and the others remain unexplained. Across this sample there are over 150,000 clones, with 80% seen only once. 4% to 5% of the sample is in the top ten clones. Sequenced material: PBMCs. The receptors were sampled from a man between 25 and 39 years old in good health and CMV-seronegative.

The chain links TRBV7-3 to TRBJ1-1, with a possible D match to TRBD1 (5 bases). There are 15 residues in the CDR3. Germline CDR1 and CDR2: SGHTA and FQGTGA. Trimming shortened V by 2 bases and J by 5 bases, and 15 bases separated the two germline ends. The CDR3, as DNA: TGTGCCAGCAGCTTACTCGGAGGGGTAGGAACTGAAGCTTTCTTT. It translates to CASSLLGGVGTEAFF.

This clone has a handful of counts. V and J are TRBV6-1 and TRBJ2-5; 8 nucleotides agree with TRBD2. Looked up from germline, CDR1 is MNHNS and CDR2 is SASEGT. The CDR3 extends over 14 amino acids. J was trimmed by 3 bases and V by 7 bases; bases with no gene match: 7. CDR3 in amino acids: CASTLSGNKETQYF. The CDR3 nucleotides are TGTGCCAGCACCCTTAGCGGGAATAAAGAGACCCAGTACTTC.

This clone was found once. This chain's CDR3 is CASSLATGDYGYTF. CDR3 DNA sequence: TGTGCCAGCAGCTTGGCAACAGGGGACTATGGCTACACCTTC. The chain employs TRBV5-4 and TRBJ1-2; 7 bases map to TRBD1. V dropped 0 bases and J dropped 3; count of bases not matched to a gene: 2. This CDR3 contains 14 residues. Per the germline V gene, CDR1 is SGHNT and CDR2 is YYREEE (reference sequence). The full variable domain, its missing parts supplied by reference TRBV5-4 and TRBJ1-2, is ETGVTQSPTHLIKTRGQQVTLRCSSQSGHNTVSWYQQALGQGPQFIFQYYREEENGRGNFPPRFSGLQFPNYSSELNVNALELDDSALYLCASSLATGDYGYTFGSGTRLTVV.

The chain joins TRBV6-5 to TRBJ1-2; 8 nucleotides match TRBD1. With 2 bases clipped from V and 0 bases from J, the junction kept 5 bases outside the gene matches. The CDR3 runs to 16 residues. The germline CDR1 and CDR2 sequences are MNHEY and SVGAGI. CDR3 amino acids: CASSYRQGLANYGYTF. In DNA, the CDR3 is TGTGCCAGCAGTTACCGACAGGGGTTAGCTAACTATGGCTACACCTTC.

This chain joins TRBV6-5 and TRBJ1-1, with D uncertain. Trimming took off 5 bases at V and 7 bases at J, with 8 bases between the two ends. CDR1 MNHEY and CDR2 SVGAGI come from the germline V gene. This CDR3 contains 11 residues. The CDR3 region is CASSTGGEAFF. DNA for the CDR3: TGTGCCAGCAGTACCGGAGGTGAAGCTTTCTTT.

The chain combines TRBV6-1 with TRBJ1-1; unclear D gene. Per the germline V gene, CDR1 is MNHNS and CDR2 is SASEGT. This CDR3 has 14 amino acids. The V gene lost 8 bases and the J gene lost 1 base, with 14 bases spanning the gap. This chain's CDR3 is CASEEGSGNTEAFF. In DNA form, the CDR3 reads TGTGCCAGCGAAGAGGGAAGCGGGAACACTGAAGCTTTCTTT.

The chain employs TRBV28 and TRBJ1-2; 10 bases are shared with TRBD1. Trimming removed 10 bases from V and 8 bases from J; junction bases left unmatched: 10. Germline V gene sequence: CDR1 MDHEN, CDR2 SYDVKM. The CDR3 runs to 13 residues. The CDR3 region has the DNA TGTGCCATCGAGACAGGGGGCTTCCTCGGCTACACCTTC. This gives the protein CAIETGGFLGYTF.

Only one count was recorded for this clone. The rearrangement links TRBV11-1 to TRBJ2-1, with 9 bases aligning to TRBD2. CDR3 length: 17 amino acids. The junction had 13 bases not matched to a gene; V was cut back by 4 bases and J by 6 bases. CDR1 SGHAT and CDR2 FQDESV come from the germline V gene (reference sequence). CDR3 sequence: CASSYLAGIPHINEQFF. The CDR3 DNA reads TGTGCCAGCAGCTACCTAGCGGGGATTCCCCACATCAATGAGCAGTTCTTC.

The chain is built from TRBV7-8 and TRBJ1-2; 10 bases are a match to TRBD1. The CDR3 length is 15 residues. With V trimmed by 6 bases and J by 4 bases, 8 bases remained unmatched. Germline V CDR1 and CDR2: SGHVS, FQNEAQ. Written as DNA, the CDR3 is TGTGCCAGCAGTTCCGGGACAGGGGACATCTATGGCTACACCTTC. Translation gives CASSSGTGDIYGYTF.

This clone occurred once. The chain couples TRBV6-6 to TRBJ1-1; D may be TRBD1 (6 bases). The length of the CDR3 is 11 residues. Trimming took 7 bases from V and 8 from J, leaving 11 bases between them. Germline CDR1 and CDR2: MNHNY and SVGAGI (reference sequence). CDR3 in amino acids: CASTLGTEAFF. The CDR3 DNA sequence: TGTGCCAGCACCCTAGGGACAGAAGCTTTCTTT.

The V and J genes are TRBV6-1 and TRBJ1-4, with TRBD1 matching 11 bases. Germline V gives CDR1 MNHNS, CDR2 SASEGT. The CDR3 is 14 residues long. Trimming took 10 bases from V and 7 from J; bases not matched to a gene: 8. This chain's CDR3 is CATGQGARLEKLFF. The CDR3 region has the DNA TGTGCCACTGGACAGGGGGCGCGCCTTGAAAAACTGTTTTTT.

This sequence joins TRBV6-5 and TRBJ2-7, with D tentatively TRBD2 (7 bases). The CDR3 totals 15 residues. Germline CDR1 and CDR2: MNHEY and SVGAGI. Trimming took 6 bases from V and 3 from J, leaving 18 bases between them. As DNA, the CDR3 is TGTGCCAGCAGCGTGCTATGGGGGGGCAGCTACGAGCAGTACTTC. Translating gives CASSVLWGGSYEQYF.

This clone was seen only a few times. The V call is TRBV7-9, the J call TRBJ2-1; TRBD2 matches at 12 bases. In germline, CDR1 is SEHNR, CDR2 FQNEAQ (reference sequence). The CDR3 consists of 15 residues. Trimming cost V 4 bases and J 6 bases; bases outside gene matches: 4. For the CDR3, the DNA is TGTGCCAGCAGCTCGACTAGCGGGAGAGGCAATGAGCAGTTCTTC. Residues: CASSSTSGRGNEQFF.

The sample holds one count of this clone. The chain uses TRBV5-6 and TRBJ2-5; perhaps TRBD1 as D (5 bases). The germline V gene has CDR1 SGHDT and CDR2 YYEEEE. V was cut by 4 bases and J by 5 bases, with 15 bases left in between. The CDR3 is made up of 14 amino acids. As DNA, the CDR3 is TGTGCCAGCAGCCCTATCAGGGAATGGGAGACCCAGTACTTC. Encoded protein: CASSPIREWETQYF.

This clone was found once. J is TRBJ1-1 and V is TRBV7-8, with TRBD1 matching over 8 bases. J lost 1 base, V lost 5 bases, and 9 bases had no gene match. The length of the CDR3 is 16 residues. The V gene's germline CDR1 is SGHVS and CDR2 FQNEAQ. CDR3 bases: TGTGCCAGCAGCCCGTCCGGGACAGGTCGGAACACTGAAGCTTTCTTT. This sequence encodes CASSPSGTGRNTEAFF. Complete variable domain (other parts from reference TRBV7-8 and TRBJ1-1): GAGVSQSPRYKVAKRGQDVALRCDPISGHVSLFWYQQALGQGPEFLTYFQNEAQLDKSGLPSDRFFAERPEGSVSTLKIQRTQQEDSAVYLCASSPSGTGRNTEAFFGQGTRLTVV.

This clone was detected only once. The V and J genes are TRBV28 and TRBJ2-1; 7 bases fit TRBD2. After removal of 2 bases from V and 5 bases from J, the junction contained 0 bases not matched to a gene. This CDR3 contains 13 residues. Germline CDR1 is MDHEN and CDR2 is SYDVKM. The CDR3 nucleotides read TGTGCCAGCAGTTTAGGGACTAACAATGAGCAGTTCTTC. As protein: CASSLGTNNEQFF.

The rearrangement links TRBV11-3 to TRBJ1-1, with unresolved D. The germline V gene encodes CDR1 SGHNT and CDR2 YENEEA. V was clipped by 3 bases and J by 1 base, with 6 bases between them. This CDR3 contains 13 residues. The CDR3 DNA reads TGTGCCAGCAGCTTCCAAGCGAACACTGAAGCTTTCTTT. Translating gives CASSFQANTEAFF. Complete variable domain (other parts from reference TRBV11-3 and TRBJ1-1): EAGVVQSPRYKIIEKKQPVAFWCNPISGHNTLYWYLQNLGQGPELLIRYENEEAVDDSQLPKDRFSAERLKGVDSTLKIQPAELGDSAVYLCASSFQANTEAFFGQGTRLTVV.

This sequence joins TRBV5-1 and TRBJ1-2; D ambiguous. Germline lookup yields CDR1 SGHRS and CDR2 YFSETQ. V was pared by 4 bases and J by 6 bases, with 10 bases between. CDR3 length equals 12 residues. The CDR3 is CASSRSENGYTF. The DNA for the CDR3 is TGCGCCAGCAGCAGGAGTGAAAATGGCTACACCTTC.

The rearrangement joins TRBV5-8 to TRBJ1-2; D gene ambiguous. Per germline, CDR1 SGHTS and CDR2 YDEGEE. Trimming took 0 bases from V and 4 from J, leaving 7 bases between them. This CDR3 is 13 amino acids long. In DNA, the CDR3 is TGTGCCAGCAGCTTGGCGGGGAGCTATGGCTACACCTTC. Encoded protein: CASSLAGSYGYTF.

The chain recombines TRBV18 with TRBJ2-1, with 10 bases lining up with TRBD2. J lost 8 bases, V lost 2 bases, and 12 bases had no gene match. There are 17 residues in the CDR3. The germline V gene encodes CDR1 KGHSH and CDR2 LQKENI. The CDR3 protein is CASSPRASGSLLDEQFF. For the CDR3, the DNA is TGTGCCAGCTCACCAAGGGCTAGCGGGAGTCTCCTCGATGAGCAGTTCTTC.

This chain uses TRBV4-3 with TRBJ2-7, with 7 bases aligning to TRBD1. In germline, CDR1 is LGHNA, CDR2 YSLEER. Germline trimming cut 6 bases from V and 0 bases from J; bases unmatched to any gene: 8. This CDR3 has 15 residues. The chain's CDR3 is CASSQLTGSSYEQYF. DNA of the CDR3: TGCGCCAGCAGTCAACTGACAGGGAGCTCCTACGAGCAGTACTTC.

The chain links TRBV30 to TRBJ2-3; 7 nucleotides agree with TRBD2. J was trimmed by 1 base and V by 3 bases; bases with no gene match: 13. The CDR3 is made up of 17 amino acids. The V gene's germline CDR1 is GTSNPN and CDR2 SVGIG (reference sequence). DNA of the CDR3: TGTGCCTGGAGGGCGGGGGACCGCCGAGGAGGCACAGATACGCAGTATTTT. Translating it yields CAWRAGDRRGGTDTQYF.